This record looks at one T cell receptor (beta chain) sequence and its context. The antigen is undetermined. Assay: immunoSEQ multiplex PCR; the TCRdb copy retains only in-frame clones and omits some. The table lists approximately 980,000 clones, about 80% of them singletons. This sample is part of a study of shared clonotypes between healthy human individuals. Looking at the study overall: Ranging from 18 to 49 in age, donors were a couple of women and three men. Study findings and constraints: Sequencing of the sorted subsets was shown by rarefaction to be incomplete despite large depth.

The CDR3 extends over 13 amino acids. V shed 6 bases and J shed 1 base, with 9 bases lying between them. The germline V gene encodes CDR1 SGHTA and CDR2 FQGNSA. The TCR sequence derives from a man aged 18-30 years in good health. The rearrangement joins TRBV7-2 to TRBJ1-1; D perhaps matches TRBD1 (5 bases). Sequencing used memory CD4+ T cells sorted from blood. Subset noted: CD45RA-negative fraction. This CDR3 is CASRPQGNTEAFF. CDR3 coding DNA: TGTGCCAGCAGACCTCAGGGGAACACTGAAGCTTTCTTT.